The TCR beta chain described here comes from a study of siplizumab effects on memory and regulatory T cells. General study points: Naive T cells seemed more diverse than memory cells; they also seemed major alloresponse contributors. Siplizumab significantly brought down the alloreactive sequences that trace back to unstimulated CD4+ memory cells.

The CDR3 totals 15 residues. Germline V gives CDR1 SNHLY, CDR2 FYNNEI. Trimming removed 1 base from V and 0 bases from J, with 7 bases in between. Worth noting for this clone: The antigen remains undetermined.

As described, mixed lymphocyte reaction cells underwent coculture at 37°C for a duration of six to seven days. Some clones are missing from TCRdb's copy, which holds only in-frame ones; the method was immunoSEQ multiplex PCR. The sample lists just under 20,000 clones, around 43% occurring once. Material: CFSE-low (dividing) CD4+ T cells sorted from an allogeneic mixed lymphocyte reaction. This rearrangement joins TRBV2 to TRBJ2-1; D is undetermined. The sequence derives from a human donor in good health; the cells came from an allogeneic mixed lymphocyte reaction. Some clones in this sample may be carry-over from other donors' samples. This CDR3 reads CASSEEGFSYNEQFF. The DNA of the CDR3 is TGTGCCAGCAGTGAAGAAGGGTTCTCCTACAATGAGCAGTTCTTC.